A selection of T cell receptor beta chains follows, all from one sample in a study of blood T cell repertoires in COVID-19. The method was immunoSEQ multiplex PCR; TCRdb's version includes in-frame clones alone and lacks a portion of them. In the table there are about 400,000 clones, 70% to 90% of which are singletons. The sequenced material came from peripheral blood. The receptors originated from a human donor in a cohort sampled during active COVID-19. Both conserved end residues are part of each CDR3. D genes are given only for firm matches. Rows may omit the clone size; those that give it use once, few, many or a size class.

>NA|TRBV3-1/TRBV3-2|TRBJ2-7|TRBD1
TGTGCCAGCAGCCAAGTTCGACAGGGGGCCGAGCAGTACTTC
CASSQVRQGAEQYF
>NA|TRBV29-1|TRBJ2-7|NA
TGCAGCGTTGCTTTGGGGGCCGGGGAGCAGTACTTC
CSVALGAGEQYF
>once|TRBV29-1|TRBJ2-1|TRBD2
TGCAGCGTTGCCCCCCTGGTTGGTAGCGGGAGGGCCAAAGGGAGCGATGAGCAGTTCTTC
CSVAPLVGSGRAKGSDEQFF
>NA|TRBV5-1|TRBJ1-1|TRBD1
TGCGCCAGCAGCCCAATAACCGGGACAGACAACACTGAAGCTTTCTTT
CASSPITGTDNTEAFF
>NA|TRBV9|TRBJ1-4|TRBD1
TGTGCCAGCAGCGTAGAACCGGGACAGGGAAAACTGTTTTTT
CASSVEPGQGKLFF
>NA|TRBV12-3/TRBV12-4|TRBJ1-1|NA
TGTGCCAGCAGCCCCCGGTCGAACACTGAAGCTTTCTTT
CASSPRSNTEAFF
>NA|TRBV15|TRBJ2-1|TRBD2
TGTGCCACCAGCAGAGACCCCAGCGGGATAGGTGACCGTCGGACTGAGCAGTTCTTC
CATSRDPSGIGDRRTEQFF
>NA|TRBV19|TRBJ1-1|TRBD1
TGTGCCAGTAGTAGCAGGACAGGGACGGAAGCTTTCTTT
CASSSRTGTEAFF
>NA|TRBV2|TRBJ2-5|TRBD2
TGTGCCAGCAGTCCCTTTATGGTCGCGGGGGGAGAGACCCAGTACTTC
CASSPFMVAGGETQYF
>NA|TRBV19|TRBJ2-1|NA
TGTGCCAGTAGTATTCGGGGGAGCAATGAGCAGTTCTTC
CASSIRGSNEQFF
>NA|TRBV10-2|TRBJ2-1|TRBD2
TGCGCCAGCAGTGACGGAACTAGCGGGAATACGGGATTCTTCGAGGAGCAGTTCTTC
CASSDGTSGNTGFFEEQFF
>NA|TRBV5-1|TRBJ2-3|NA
TGCGCCAGCAGCTCAGACGGACAGCCCGGGGTAGATACGCAGTATTTT
CASSSDGQPGVDTQYF
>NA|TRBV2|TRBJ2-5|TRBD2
TGTGCCAGCAGTTGGGTTAGCGGGGGCCAAGAGACCCAGTACTTC
CASSWVSGGQETQYF
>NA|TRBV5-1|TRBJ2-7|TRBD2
TGCGCCAGCAGCGGGGGCGCAACTAGCGGGAGTTCGTACGAGCAGTACTTC
CASSGGATSGSSYEQYF